The T cell receptor beta chain described here comes from a study of cytomegalovirus exposure and HLA in healthy donors. Study-level results: In a later analysis, HLA-C alleles had the fewest associated TCRs, DRB1 alleles the most. Altogether, about 160 TCR beta chains were recorded as cytomegalovirus-associated. Reportedly, TCR beta sequences accurately predicted HLA-A and HLA-B alleles in most subjects.

To note about this clone: The antigen is not known.

CDR1 and CDR2 (germline): MNHEY, SVGAGI. This CDR3 is built from 15 residues. V was pared by 4 bases and J by 1 base, with 12 bases between. It was with 60 Vbeta and 13 Jbeta primers that the PCR ran. TCRdb's copy holds only in-frame clones and misses some; the assay was immunoSEQ multiplex PCR. The repertoire holds 95,000 to 100,000 clones, with 75% as singletons. V and J are TRBV6-5 and TRBJ2-3, with D possibly matching TRBD1 (6 bases). The sequenced material came from PBMCs. The sequence was obtained from a man aged 50-60 years in good health and CMV-seronegative. DNA for the CDR3: TGTGCCAGCAGTTGGGCAGGGGATTGCACAGATACGCAGTATTTT. Protein sequence: CASSWAGDCTDTQYF.